These 17 T cell receptor beta chains were all obtained from the same sample, sequenced in a study of cytotoxic CD8 clonotypes in ibrutinib-treated CLL (dated by TCRdb to the early 2020s). The sample's time point label, decoded: approximately 25 months on ibrutinib. The library was built by means of the immunoSEQ multiplex PCR assay. What TCRdb holds here is the immuneACCESS table cut down to in-frame rearrangements. Part of the clones is not present; checked against another copy, under half of the missing clones reflect an unresolved V gene, and the others are unexplained. Present in this sample are some 200,000 clones, 72% of which were seen just once. The ten largest clones represent over 10% of the sample. This material consisted of PBMCs, taken after 24 months of ibrutinib treatment. The receptors were gathered from a human donor with chronic lymphocytic leukemia.

The CDR3 DNA sequence: TGCAGCGTAGGGAGGGGAGTTGGAGATACGCAGTATTTT. This codes for CSVGRGVGDTQYF. This sequence joins TRBV29-1 and TRBJ2-3; 7 bases map to TRBD2. V lost 6 bases, J lost 5 bases, and 8 bases stayed unmatched. The CDR3 length is 13 residues. The germline CDR1 and CDR2 sequences are SQVTM and ANQGSEA.

This clone was seen a single time. Compared with germline, one end of the junction differs, possibly owing to a read error. This chain joins TRBV7-9 and TRBJ1-1; tentatively, D is TRBD1 (5 bases). Germline CDR1 and CDR2: SEHNR and FQNEAQ (reference sequence). The CDR3 runs to 10 residues. CDR3 sequence reads: CASSLGTVRF. CDR3 bases: TGTGCCAGCAGCTTGGGGACGGTGAGGTTT.

The chain links TRBV7-3 to TRBJ1-1, with D maybe TRBD1 (6 bases). Trimming left V 4 bases short and J 4 bases short, with 16 bases between. CDR3 size: 15 residues. Germline V CDR1 and CDR2: SGHTA, FQGTGA. CDR3 sequence reads: CASSSRGSLSTEAFF. The CDR3 DNA follows: TGTGCCAGCAGCTCAAGGGGGTCTTTGAGCACTGAAGCTTTCTTT.

The V gene is TRBV11-3, the J gene TRBJ2-5; 7 nucleotides align to TRBD2. Germline V gene sequence: CDR1 SGHNT, CDR2 YENEEA. CDR3 length: 13 amino acids. The V and J ends lost 5 bases and 1 base, in that order; junction bases with no gene match: 1. Here the CDR3 reads CASSTGGQETQYF. CDR3 coding DNA: TGTGCCAGCAGCACGGGGGGCCAAGAGACCCAGTACTTC.

The rearrangement uses TRBV19 and TRBJ2-5, with D possibly TRBD2 on 6 matching bases. V was clipped by 3 bases and J by 5 bases, with 19 bases between them. This CDR3 is built from 16 residues. The germline V gene has CDR1 LNHDA and CDR2 SQIVND (reference sequence). CDR3 residues: CASSMPGLGNGETQYF. CDR3 in DNA: TGTGCCAGTAGTATGCCGGGACTCGGAAATGGTGAGACCCAGTACTTC.

The CDR3 DNA reads as TGTGCCAGCAGCTCCATACTAGAATCGGGGCAGTTCTTC. Protein: CASSSILESGQFF. This chain connects TRBV11-2 to TRBJ2-1; possible D gene TRBD2, 5 bases. Germline V gene sequence: CDR1 SGHAT, CDR2 FQNNGV. The CDR3 consists of 13 residues. V was trimmed by 4 bases and J by 12 bases, leaving 16 bases between them.

This clone was recorded only once. The chain carries TRBV6-1 and TRBJ2-7; the D gene is possibly TRBD2 (5 bases). CDR1 and CDR2 (germline): MNHNS, SASEGT. CDR3 size: 12 residues. The germline V and J ends were trimmed by 2 bases and 3 bases, with 5 bases remaining between them. The CDR3 loop is CASSESGYEQYF. In DNA form, the CDR3 reads TGTGCCAGCAGTGAAAGCGGCTACGAGCAGTACTTC.

This sequence joins TRBV11-3 and TRBJ2-7, with a tentative D call TRBD1 (6 bases). Germline values: CDR1 SGHNT, CDR2 YENEEA. The CDR3 contains 14 residues. Trimming cost V 4 bases and J 2 bases, with 12 bases left between them. CDR3: CASSSLDRPYEQYF. The CDR3 coding sequence is TGTGCCAGCAGCTCCCTTGACAGGCCCTACGAGCAGTACTTC.

The J gene is TRBJ2-5, the V gene TRBV6-5; D is perhaps TRBD2 (6 bases). Germline V gene sequence: CDR1 MNHEY, CDR2 SVGAGI. The V gene lost 0 bases and the J gene lost 2 bases, with 7 bases spanning the gap. This CDR3 contains 14 residues. DNA of the CDR3: TGTGCCAGCAGTTACTCTGGACTACAAGAGACCCAGTACTTC. Translation: CASSYSGLQETQYF.

The gene calls are TRBV29-1 and TRBJ2-1, with no clear D. Germline V gene lookup returns CDR1 SQVTM and CDR2 ANQGSEA. CDR3 size: 11 residues. V gave up 4 bases and J gave up 4 bases, with 5 bases separating them. The CDR3 DNA sequence: TGCAGCGTTGGGCAGTACAATGAGCAGTTCTTC. It encodes CSVGQYNEQFF.

The chain joins TRBV14 to TRBJ2-7, with 7 positions matching TRBD2. Per the germline V gene, CDR1 is SGHDN and CDR2 is FVKESK. The V segment lost 1 base and the J segment 5 bases; nucleotides outside the gene matches: 17. The CDR3 contains 18 residues. For the CDR3, the DNA is TGTGCCAGCAGCCAAGGAGTCCAAACGGAGCGGGAACCTCACGAGCAGTACTTC. This encodes CASSQGVQTEREPHEQYF.

The chain combines TRBV7-2 with TRBJ2-5; 7 bases are shared with TRBD2. Losses at the gene ends were 4 bases for V and 2 bases for J; bases not matched to a gene: 10. This CDR3 region has 16 residues. The germline gives CDR1 SGHTA, CDR2 FQGNSA. The CDR3 sequence is CASSSRLAVGQETQYF. The CDR3 DNA reads TGTGCCAGCAGCTCCCGACTAGCAGTTGGACAAGAGACCCAGTACTTC.

This clone was detected once. The rearrangement joins TRBV5-1 to TRBJ2-3; D may be TRBD1 or TRBD2 (5 bases each). The CDR3 sequence is 15 residues long. The V and J ends lost 4 bases and 2 bases respectively, with 14 bases between them. CDR1 and CDR2 from the germline V gene are SGHRS and YFSETQ. Here the CDR3 DNA reads TGCGCCAGCAGCCCCCGCTTAGGGACCACAGATACGCAGTATTTT. Residues: CASSPRLGTTDTQYF.

This clone appeared once. This chain connects TRBV5-6 to TRBJ2-1, with TRBD2 matching 7 bases. This CDR3 has 16 residues. J was trimmed by 6 bases and V by 1 base; bases with no gene match: 10. Germline V gene lookup returns CDR1 SGHDT and CDR2 YYEEEE. For the CDR3, the DNA is TGTGCCAGCAGCTTGTGGCTAGCGGACCAGACCAATGAGCAGTTCTTC. Translating gives CASSLWLADQTNEQFF.

The rearrangement joins TRBV30 to TRBJ1-1, with a possible D match to TRBD1 (5 bases). Germline values: CDR1 GTSNPN, CDR2 SVGIG (reference sequence). V gave up 7 bases and J gave up 3 bases, with 12 bases separating them. The CDR3 covers 12 residues. In nucleotides, the CDR3 is TGTGCCTCAGGTCAGGGTCACACTGAAGCTTTCTTT. Its protein product is CASGQGHTEAFF.

V and J are TRBV30 and TRBJ2-5; 7 bases align to TRBD2. The V gene's germline CDR1 is GTSNPN and CDR2 SVGIG (reference sequence). CDR3 size: 14 residues. V lost 2 bases to trimming and J lost 4 bases; unmatched junction nucleotides: 7. CDR3 bases: TGTGCCTGGAGTTCAGGACTAGAGGGAGAGACCCAGTACTTC. It is translated as CAWSSGLEGETQYF.

J is TRBJ2-7 and V is TRBV7-9; unclear D gene. V shed 6 bases and J shed 0 bases, with 6 bases lying between them. Germline V gene lookup returns CDR1 SEHNR and CDR2 FQNEAQ (reference sequence). This CDR3 has 12 amino acids. CDR3 sequence reads: CASSALSYEQYF. Written as DNA, the CDR3 is TGTGCCAGCAGTGCACTCTCCTACGAGCAGTACTTC. Full variable domain (missing parts from reference TRBV7-9 and TRBJ2-7): DTGVSQNPRHKITKRGQNVTFRCDPISEHNRLYWYRQTLGQGPEFLTYFQNEAQLEKSRLLSDRFSAERPKGSFSTLEIQRTEQGDSAMYLCASSALSYEQYFGPGTRLTVT.